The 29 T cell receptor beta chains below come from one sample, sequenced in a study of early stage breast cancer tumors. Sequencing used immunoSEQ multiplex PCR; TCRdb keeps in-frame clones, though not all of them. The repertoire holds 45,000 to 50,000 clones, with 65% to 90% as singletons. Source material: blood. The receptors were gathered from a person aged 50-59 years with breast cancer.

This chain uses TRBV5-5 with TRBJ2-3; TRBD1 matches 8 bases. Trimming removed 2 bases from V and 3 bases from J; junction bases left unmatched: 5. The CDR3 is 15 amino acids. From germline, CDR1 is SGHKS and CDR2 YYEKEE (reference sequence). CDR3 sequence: CASSFQGARTDTQYF. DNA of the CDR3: TGTGCCAGCAGCTTTCAGGGGGCGAGAACAGATACGCAGTATTTT.

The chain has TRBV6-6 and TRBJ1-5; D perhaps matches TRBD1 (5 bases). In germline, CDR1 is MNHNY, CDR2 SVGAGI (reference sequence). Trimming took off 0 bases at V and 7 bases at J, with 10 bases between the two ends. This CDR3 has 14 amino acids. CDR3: CASSYSRDGQPQHF. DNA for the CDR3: TGTGCCAGCAGTTACTCGAGGGACGGACAGCCCCAGCATTTT.

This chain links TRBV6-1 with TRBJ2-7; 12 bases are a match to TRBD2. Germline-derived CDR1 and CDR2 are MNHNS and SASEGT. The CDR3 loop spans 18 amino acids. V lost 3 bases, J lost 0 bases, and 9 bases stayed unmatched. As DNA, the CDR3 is TGTGCCAGCAGTGAGCAGACTAGCGGGGGCCCCGACTCCTACGAGCAGTACTTC. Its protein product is CASSEQTSGGPDSYEQYF.

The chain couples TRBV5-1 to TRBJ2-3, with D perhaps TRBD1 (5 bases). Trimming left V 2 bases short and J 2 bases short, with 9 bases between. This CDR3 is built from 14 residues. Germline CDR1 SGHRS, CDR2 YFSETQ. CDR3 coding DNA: TGCGCCAGCAGCTTCGGACAAAACACAGATACGCAGTATTTT. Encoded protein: CASSFGQNTDTQYF. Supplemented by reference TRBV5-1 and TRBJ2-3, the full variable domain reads KAGVTQTPRYLIKTRGQQVTLSCSPISGHRSVSWYQQTPGQGLQFLFEYFSETQRNKGNFPGRFSGRQFSNSRSEMNVSTLELGDSALYLCASSFGQNTDTQYFGPGTRLTVL.

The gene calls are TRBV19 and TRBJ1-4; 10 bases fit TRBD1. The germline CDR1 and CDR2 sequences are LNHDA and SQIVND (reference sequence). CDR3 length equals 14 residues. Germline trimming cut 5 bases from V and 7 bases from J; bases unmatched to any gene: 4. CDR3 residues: CASSPTGGGEKLFF. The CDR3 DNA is TGTGCCAGTAGTCCGACAGGGGGCGGTGAAAAACTGTTTTTT.

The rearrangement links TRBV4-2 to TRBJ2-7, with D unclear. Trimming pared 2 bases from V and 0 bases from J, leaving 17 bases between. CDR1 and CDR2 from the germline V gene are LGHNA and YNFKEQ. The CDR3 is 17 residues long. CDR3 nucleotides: TGTGCCAGCAGCCAATCCGCGACTCGCACGGTCTCCTACGAGCAGTACTTC. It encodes CASSQSATRTVSYEQYF.

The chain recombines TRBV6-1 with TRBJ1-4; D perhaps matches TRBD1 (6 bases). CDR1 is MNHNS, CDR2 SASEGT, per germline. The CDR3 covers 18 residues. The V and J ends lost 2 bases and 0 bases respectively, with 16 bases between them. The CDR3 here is CASSEIKLGQATNEKLFF. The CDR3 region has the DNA TGTGCCAGCAGTGAAATTAAGCTGGGACAAGCAACTAATGAAAAACTGTTTTTT.

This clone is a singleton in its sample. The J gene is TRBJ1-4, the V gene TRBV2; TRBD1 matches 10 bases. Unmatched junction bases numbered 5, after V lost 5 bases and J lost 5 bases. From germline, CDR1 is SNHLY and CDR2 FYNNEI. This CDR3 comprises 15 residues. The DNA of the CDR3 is TGTGCCAGCAGTACTTTGGGACAGGGGAATGAAAAACTGTTTTTT. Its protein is CASSTLGQGNEKLFF.

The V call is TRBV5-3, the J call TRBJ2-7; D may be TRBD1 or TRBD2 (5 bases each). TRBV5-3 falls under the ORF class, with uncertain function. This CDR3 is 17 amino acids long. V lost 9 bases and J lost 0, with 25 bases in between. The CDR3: CAKRGNTPAWPSYEQYF. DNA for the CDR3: TGTGCCAAGAGGGGAAACACCCCGGCGTGGCCCTCCTACGAGCAGTACTTC.

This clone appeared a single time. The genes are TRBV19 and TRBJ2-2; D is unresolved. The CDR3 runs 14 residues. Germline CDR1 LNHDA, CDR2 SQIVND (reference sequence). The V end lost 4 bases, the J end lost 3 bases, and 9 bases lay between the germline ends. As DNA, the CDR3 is TGTGCCAGTAGTACTAGGGCGTACACCGGGGAGCTGTTTTTT. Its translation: CASSTRAYTGELFF.

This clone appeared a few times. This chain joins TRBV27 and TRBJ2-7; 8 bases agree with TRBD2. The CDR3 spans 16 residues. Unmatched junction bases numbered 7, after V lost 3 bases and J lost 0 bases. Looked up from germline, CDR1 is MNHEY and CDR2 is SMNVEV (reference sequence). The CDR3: CASSFSSGFSSYEQYF. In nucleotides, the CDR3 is TGTGCCAGCAGTTTTTCTAGCGGGTTTAGCTCCTACGAGCAGTACTTC.

CDR3 coding DNA: TGTGCCAGCAGCTTTGGAAGCGGGGGGGGCTTACAAGAGACCCAGTACTTC. Its translation: CASSFGSGGGLQETQYF. The chain links TRBV11-2 to TRBJ2-5; TRBD2 agrees at 10 bases. The ends lost 3 bases at V and 2 bases at J; junction bases unmatched: 9. The CDR3 is 17 amino acids. The germline CDR1 and CDR2 sequences are SGHAT and FQNNGV. Variable domain in full (rest from reference TRBV11-2 and TRBJ2-5): EAGVAQSPRYKIIEKRQSVAFWCNPISGHATLYWYQQILGQGPKLLIQFQNNGVVDDSQLPKDRFSAERLKGVDSTLKIQPAKLEDSAVYLCASSFGSGGGLQETQYFGPGTRLLVL.

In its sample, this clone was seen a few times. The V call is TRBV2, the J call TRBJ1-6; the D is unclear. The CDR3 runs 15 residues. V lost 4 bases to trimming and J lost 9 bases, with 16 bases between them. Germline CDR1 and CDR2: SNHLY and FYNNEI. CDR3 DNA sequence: TGTGCCAGCAGTGCAATATCGCTAGGAAGTTCACCCCTCCACTTT. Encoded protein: CASSAISLGSSPLHF.

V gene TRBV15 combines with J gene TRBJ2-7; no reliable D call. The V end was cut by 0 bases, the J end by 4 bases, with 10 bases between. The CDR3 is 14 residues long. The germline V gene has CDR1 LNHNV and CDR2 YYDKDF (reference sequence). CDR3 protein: CATSRDLAAYEQYF. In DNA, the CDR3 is TGTGCCACCAGCAGAGACTTGGCGGCGTACGAGCAGTACTTC.

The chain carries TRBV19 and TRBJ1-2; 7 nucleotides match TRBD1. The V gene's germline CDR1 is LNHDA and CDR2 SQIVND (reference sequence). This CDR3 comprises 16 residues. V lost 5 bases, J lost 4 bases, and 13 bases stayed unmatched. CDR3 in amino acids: CASSPQGGLAFYGYTF. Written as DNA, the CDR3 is TGTGCCAGTAGTCCCCAGGGGGGACTGGCATTCTATGGCTACACCTTC.

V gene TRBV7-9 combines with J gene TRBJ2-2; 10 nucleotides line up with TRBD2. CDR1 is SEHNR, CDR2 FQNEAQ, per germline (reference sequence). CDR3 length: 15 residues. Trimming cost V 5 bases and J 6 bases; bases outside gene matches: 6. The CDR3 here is CASSVLAGTAGELFF. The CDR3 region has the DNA TGTGCCAGCAGCGTACTAGCGGGAACGGCCGGGGAGCTGTTTTTT. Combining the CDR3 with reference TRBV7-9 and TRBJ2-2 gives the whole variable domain DTGVSQNPRHKITKRGQNVTFRCDPISEHNRLYWYRQTLGQGPEFLTYFQNEAQLEKSRLLSDRFSAERPKGSFSTLEIQRTEQGDSAMYLCASSVLAGTAGELFFGEGSRLTVL.

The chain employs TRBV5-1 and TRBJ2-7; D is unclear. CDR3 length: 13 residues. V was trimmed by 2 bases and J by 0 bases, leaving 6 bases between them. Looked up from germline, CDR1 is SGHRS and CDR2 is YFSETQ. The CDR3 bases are TGCGCCAGCAGCTTTGCGGACTCCTACGAGCAGTACTTC. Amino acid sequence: CASSFADSYEQYF.

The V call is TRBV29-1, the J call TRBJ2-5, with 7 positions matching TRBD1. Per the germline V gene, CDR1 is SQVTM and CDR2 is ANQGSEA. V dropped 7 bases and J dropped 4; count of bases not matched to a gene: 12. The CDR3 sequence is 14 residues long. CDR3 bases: TGCAGCGCCATAGGAATAGCAGGGGGAGAGACCCAGTACTTC. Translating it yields CSAIGIAGGETQYF.

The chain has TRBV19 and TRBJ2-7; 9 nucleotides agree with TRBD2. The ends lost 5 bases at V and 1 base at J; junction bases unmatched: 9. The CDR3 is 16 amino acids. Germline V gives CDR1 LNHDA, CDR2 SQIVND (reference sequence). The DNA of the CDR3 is TGTGCCAGTAGTTCTCCCGGGACTAGCTCTTCCTACGAGCAGTACTTC. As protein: CASSSPGTSSSYEQYF.

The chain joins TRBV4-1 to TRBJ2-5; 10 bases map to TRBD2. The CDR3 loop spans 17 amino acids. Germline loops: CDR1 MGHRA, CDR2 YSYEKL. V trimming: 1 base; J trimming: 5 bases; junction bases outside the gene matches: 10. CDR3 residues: CASSQANLVAGGETQYF. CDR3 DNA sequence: TGCGCCAGCAGCCAAGCTAATCTGGTAGCGGGAGGCGAGACCCAGTACTTC.

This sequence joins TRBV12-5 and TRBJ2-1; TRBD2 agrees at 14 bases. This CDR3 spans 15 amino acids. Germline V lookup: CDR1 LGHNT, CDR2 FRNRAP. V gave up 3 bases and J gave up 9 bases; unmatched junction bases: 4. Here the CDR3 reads CASGFGTSGSGEQFF. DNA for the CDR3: TGTGCTAGTGGTTTTGGGACTAGCGGGAGTGGTGAGCAGTTCTTC.

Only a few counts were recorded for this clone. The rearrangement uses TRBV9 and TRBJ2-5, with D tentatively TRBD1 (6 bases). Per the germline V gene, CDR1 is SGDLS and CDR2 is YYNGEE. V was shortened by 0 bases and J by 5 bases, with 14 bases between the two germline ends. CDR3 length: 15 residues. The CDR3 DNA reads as TGTGCCAGCAGCGTAGGACAGGCGACGTGGGAGACCCAGTACTTC. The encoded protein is CASSVGQATWETQYF.

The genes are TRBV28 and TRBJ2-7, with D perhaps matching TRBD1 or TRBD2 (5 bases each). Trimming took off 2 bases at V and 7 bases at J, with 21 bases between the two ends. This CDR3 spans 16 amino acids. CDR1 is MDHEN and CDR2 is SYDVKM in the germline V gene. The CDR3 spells CASSLARDETTGEQYF. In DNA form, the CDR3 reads TGTGCCAGCAGTTTAGCCCGGGACGAGACGACTGGGGAGCAGTACTTC.

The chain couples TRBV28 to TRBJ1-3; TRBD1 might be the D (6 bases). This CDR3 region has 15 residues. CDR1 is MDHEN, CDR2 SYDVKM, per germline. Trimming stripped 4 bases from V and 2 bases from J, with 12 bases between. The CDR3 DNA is TGTGCCAGCAGTTCAGGGGTCTACGCTGGAAACACCATATATTTT. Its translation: CASSSGVYAGNTIYF. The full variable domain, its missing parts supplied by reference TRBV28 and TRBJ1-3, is DVKVTQSSRYLVKRTGEKVFLECVQDMDHENMFWYRQDPGLGLRLIYFSYDVKMKEKGDIPEGYSVSREKKERFSLILESASTNQTSMYLCASSSGVYAGNTIYFGEGSWLTVV.

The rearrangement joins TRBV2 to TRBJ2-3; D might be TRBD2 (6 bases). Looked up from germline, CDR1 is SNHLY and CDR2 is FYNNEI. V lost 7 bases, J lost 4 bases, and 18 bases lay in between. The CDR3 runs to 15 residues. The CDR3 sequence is CASNGKGRWADTQYF. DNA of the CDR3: TGTGCCAGCAATGGCAAAGGGAGGTGGGCAGATACGCAGTATTTT. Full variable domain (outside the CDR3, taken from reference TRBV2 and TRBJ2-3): EPEVTQTPSHQVTQMGQEVILRCVPISNHLYFYWYRQILGQKVEFLVSFYNNEISEKSEIFDDQFSVERPDGSNFTLKIRSTKLEDSAMYFCASNGKGRWADTQYFGPGTRLTVL.

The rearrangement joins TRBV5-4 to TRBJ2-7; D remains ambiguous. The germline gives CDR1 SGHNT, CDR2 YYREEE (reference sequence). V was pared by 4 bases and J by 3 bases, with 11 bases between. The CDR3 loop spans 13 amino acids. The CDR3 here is CASSHLPGYEQYF. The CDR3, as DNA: TGTGCCAGCAGCCACCTCCCCGGCTACGAGCAGTACTTC.

CDR3 amino acids: CASSLQEGQPQHF. The CDR3, as DNA: TGTGCCAGCAGCTTGCAGGAGGGTCAGCCCCAGCATTTT. The genes are TRBV5-8 and TRBJ1-5; D gene unclear. The CDR3 loop spans 13 amino acids. Germline-derived CDR1 and CDR2 are SGHTS and YDEGEE. The V gene lost 1 base and the J gene lost 6 bases, with 8 bases spanning the gap.

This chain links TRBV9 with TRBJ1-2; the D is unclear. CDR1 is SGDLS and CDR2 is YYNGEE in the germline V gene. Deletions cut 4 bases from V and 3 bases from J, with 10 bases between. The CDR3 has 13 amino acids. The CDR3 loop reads CASSSGPDYGYTF. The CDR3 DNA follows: TGTGCCAGCAGCAGCGGGCCAGACTATGGCTACACCTTC.

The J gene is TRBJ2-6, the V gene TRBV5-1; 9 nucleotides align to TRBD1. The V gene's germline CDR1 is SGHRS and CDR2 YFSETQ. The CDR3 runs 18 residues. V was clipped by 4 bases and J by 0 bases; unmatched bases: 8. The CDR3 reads CASSRRTGESSGANVLTF. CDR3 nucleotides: TGCGCCAGCAGCCGACGGACAGGGGAAAGCTCTGGGGCCAACGTCCTGACTTTC. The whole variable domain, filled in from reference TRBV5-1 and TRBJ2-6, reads KAGVTQTPRYLIKTRGQQVTLSCSPISGHRSVSWYQQTPGQGLQFLFEYFSETQRNKGNFPGRFSGRQFSNSRSEMNVSTLELGDSALYLCASSRRTGESSGANVLTFGAGSRLTVL.